This record covers a single T cell receptor beta chain. Its antigen is still unknown. Base-call qualities are not available, and no considerably larger clone is one nucleotide away. Every bulk PBMC sample had a fixed 350 ng of DNA loaded. The immunoSEQ TCRb Assay kit was used according to manufacturer instructions to amplify TCR beta CDR3 sequences from genomic DNA. The KAPA Library Quantification Kit for Illumina platforms was used to quantify pooled libraries by qPCR. Pooled libraries were sequenced on an Illumina NextSeq 500, clustered at roughly 0.55-1.1 pM. On the authors' methods: The TCR data were analyzed using immunoSEQ ANALYZER and the R LymphoSeq package. A rearrangement efficiency score was calculated as productive divided by the sum of productive and non-productive CDR3 sequences. Within each patient, timepoints were compared pairwise for clonality, measured with the Gini coefficient, and for diversity, measured with the Renyi index at alpha=1. In LymphoSeq, clonal relatedness was computed using an edit distance of 3, and repertoire similarity was computed using the Bhattacharyya coefficient. Linear discriminant analysis on week-3 changes in clonality and diversity was built with the R MASS and caret packages to classify response. Sourced from immuneACCESS, this table was stored by TCRdb with only in-frame sequences that have V and J called. A share of the clones is absent; for the studies checked, an unresolved V gene accounts for under half, and the remainder has no known explanation. V, J and clone size derive from that table, while D and trimming were established from the DNA sequence. Within this sample are 15,000 to 20,000 clones, with roughly nine tenths of them counted one time only. The leading ten clones occupy about 2% of the sample.

The germline V end is reduced by 5 bases and the J end by 1 base; junction bases left unmatched: 6. The CDR3 numbers 16 residues from cysteine through phenylalanine. Solely the CDR3 DNA is kept, with 48 bases framed from the first base. CDR1 and CDR2 are drawn from the germline V gene: SNHLY, FYNNEI. This specimen belongs to a study of blood T cell dynamics during melanoma immunotherapy (TCRdb year 2020). As for the study more broadly: All patients had metastatic melanoma and were given first-line pembrolizumab or nivolumab plus ipilimumab as standard of care in the United Kingdom. Peripheral T cell receptor repertoires of metastatic melanoma patients were profiled before and after one cycle of checkpoint inhibitor therapy to find early correlates of response. A training cohort was formed from consecutive patients, and a further independent group of patients from the same centre was pooled into an external validation set.

The time point label, as the study defines it: pre-treatment baseline. Blood samples were taken before treatment (T0) and at week 3 (W3), following the first cycle of checkpoint blockade. Except for a couple of patients with rapid clinical progression, response was assessed 12 weeks after the first infusion by RECIST 1.1; disease control meant complete response, partial response or stable disease. Patients were not eligible if they had prior systemic cancer treatment, concomitant immunosuppressant therapy or synchronous other active malignancies. TCR beta was sequenced in both bulk PBMC and plasma cell-free DNA in order to track circulating cells as well as T cell turnover. PBMC were isolated from blood with Lymphoprep and SepMate tubes, followed by red cell lysis. QIAamp DNA Blood Mini kits were used to extract DNA from PBMC and sorted T cell subsets. What the work shows at the level of the full study, not this receptor alone: Unlike progressors, patients who went on to achieve disease control showed a bifurcated reorganization of the PBMC repertoire at W3, with either increased clonality or increased diversity. The relatively small sample size was acknowledged as potentially limiting generalization of the results. Whether the T cell clones behind the repertoire changes were melanoma-specific or instead reflected general immune activation was something the study could not determine.

The input for sequencing was blood, taken from a patient treated with checkpoint blockade. The clonotype was recovered from a human donor with melanoma. The V and J segments used are TRBV2 and TRBJ1-4, and 8 junction bases match TRBD1. CDR3 reads: CASSPGQGGTNEKLFF. The nucleotides are TGTGCCAGCAGTCCCGGACAGGGCGGAACTAATGAAAAACTGTTTTTT.